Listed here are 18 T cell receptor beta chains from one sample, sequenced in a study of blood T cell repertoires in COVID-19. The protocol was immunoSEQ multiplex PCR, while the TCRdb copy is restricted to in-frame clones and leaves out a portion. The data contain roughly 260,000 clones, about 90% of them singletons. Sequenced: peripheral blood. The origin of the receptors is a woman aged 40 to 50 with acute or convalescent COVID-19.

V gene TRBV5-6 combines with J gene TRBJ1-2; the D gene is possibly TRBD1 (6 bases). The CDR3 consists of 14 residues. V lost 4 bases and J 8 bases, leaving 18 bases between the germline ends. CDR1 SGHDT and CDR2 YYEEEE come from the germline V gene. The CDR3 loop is CASSHLTGSGGYTF. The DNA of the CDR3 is TGTGCCAGCAGCCACCTCACAGGGTCGGGCGGCTACACCTTC.

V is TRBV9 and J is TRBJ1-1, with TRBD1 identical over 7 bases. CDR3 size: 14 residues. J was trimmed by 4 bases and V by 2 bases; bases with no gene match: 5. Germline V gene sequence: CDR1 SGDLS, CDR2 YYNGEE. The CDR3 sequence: CASSVRQGPTEAFF. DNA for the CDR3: TGTGCCAGCAGCGTGAGACAGGGACCCACTGAAGCTTTCTTT.

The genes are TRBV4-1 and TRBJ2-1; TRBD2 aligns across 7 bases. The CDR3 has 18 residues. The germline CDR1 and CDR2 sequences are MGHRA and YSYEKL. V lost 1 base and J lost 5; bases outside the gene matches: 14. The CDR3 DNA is TGCGCCAGCAGCCAAGTGCCCGGACTAGTTGTAACCCACAATGAGCAGTTCTTC. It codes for CASSQVPGLVVTHNEQFF.

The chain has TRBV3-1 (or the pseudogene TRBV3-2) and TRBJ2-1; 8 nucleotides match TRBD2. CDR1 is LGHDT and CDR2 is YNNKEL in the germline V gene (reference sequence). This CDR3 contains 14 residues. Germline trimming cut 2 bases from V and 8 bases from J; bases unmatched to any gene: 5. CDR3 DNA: TGTGCCAGCAGCCAACCGGGACTAGGCTATGAGCAGTTCTTC. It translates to CASSQPGLGYEQFF.

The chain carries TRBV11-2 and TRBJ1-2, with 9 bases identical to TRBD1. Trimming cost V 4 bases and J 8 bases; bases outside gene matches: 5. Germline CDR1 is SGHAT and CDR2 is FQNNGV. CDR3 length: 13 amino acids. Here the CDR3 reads CASSSGQGGGYTF. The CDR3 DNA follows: TGTGCCAGCAGCTCGGGACAGGGAGGAGGCTACACCTTC.

CDR3: CAIISTAGNTIYF. In DNA form, the CDR3 reads TGTGCCATCATTTCGACTGCGGGAAACACCATATATTTT. The chain couples TRBV10-3 to TRBJ1-3; D gene ambiguous. The CDR3 has 13 amino acids. Germline V CDR1 and CDR2: ENHRY, SYGVKD. V was pared by 7 bases and J by 4 bases, with 11 bases between.

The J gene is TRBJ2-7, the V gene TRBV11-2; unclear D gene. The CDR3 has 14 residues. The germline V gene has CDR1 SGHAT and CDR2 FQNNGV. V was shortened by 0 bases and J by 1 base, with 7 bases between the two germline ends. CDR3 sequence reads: CASSLDLLSYEQYV. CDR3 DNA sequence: TGTGCCAGCAGCTTAGATTTGTTATCCTACGAGCAGTACGTC.

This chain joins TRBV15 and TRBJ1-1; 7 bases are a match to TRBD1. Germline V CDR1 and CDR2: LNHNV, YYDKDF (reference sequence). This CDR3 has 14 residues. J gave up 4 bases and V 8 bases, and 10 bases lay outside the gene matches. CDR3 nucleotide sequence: TGTGCCACCGCCAGGGACACAGGGGTCACTGAAGCTTTCTTT. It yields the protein CATARDTGVTEAFF.

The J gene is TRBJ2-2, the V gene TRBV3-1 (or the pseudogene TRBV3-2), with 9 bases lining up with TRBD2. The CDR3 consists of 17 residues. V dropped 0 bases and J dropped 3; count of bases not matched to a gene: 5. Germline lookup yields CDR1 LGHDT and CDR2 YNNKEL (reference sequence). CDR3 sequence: CASSQDWASGDTGELFF. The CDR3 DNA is TGTGCCAGCAGCCAAGATTGGGCTAGCGGGGACACCGGGGAGCTGTTTTTT.

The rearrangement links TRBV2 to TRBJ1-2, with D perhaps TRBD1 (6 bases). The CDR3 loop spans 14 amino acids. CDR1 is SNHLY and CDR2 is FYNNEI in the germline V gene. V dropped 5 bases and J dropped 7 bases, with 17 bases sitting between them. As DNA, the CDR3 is TGTGCCAGCAGTTCCGAGACAGGAGTGGGTGGCTACACCTTC. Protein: CASSSETGVGGYTF.

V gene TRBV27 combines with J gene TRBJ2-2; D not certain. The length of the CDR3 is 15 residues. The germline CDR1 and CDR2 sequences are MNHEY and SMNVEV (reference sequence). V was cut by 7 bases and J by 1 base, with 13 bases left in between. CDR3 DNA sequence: TGTGCCAGCACCTTCCTACGACAGAACACCGGGGAGCTGTTTTTT. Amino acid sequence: CASTFLRQNTGELFF.

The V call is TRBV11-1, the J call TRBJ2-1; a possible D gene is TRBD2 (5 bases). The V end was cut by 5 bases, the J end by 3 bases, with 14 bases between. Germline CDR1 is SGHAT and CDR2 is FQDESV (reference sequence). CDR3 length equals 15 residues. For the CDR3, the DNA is TGTGCCAGCAGCCAGATATCCCGGGGCTACAATGAGCAGTTCTTC. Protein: CASSQISRGYNEQFF.

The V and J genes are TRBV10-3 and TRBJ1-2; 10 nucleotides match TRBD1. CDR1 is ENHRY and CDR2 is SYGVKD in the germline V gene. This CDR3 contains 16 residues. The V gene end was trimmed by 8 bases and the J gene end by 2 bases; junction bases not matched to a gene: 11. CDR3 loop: CAILELTGGKNYGYTF. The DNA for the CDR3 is TGTGCCATCCTAGAATTGACAGGGGGCAAAAACTATGGCTACACCTTC.

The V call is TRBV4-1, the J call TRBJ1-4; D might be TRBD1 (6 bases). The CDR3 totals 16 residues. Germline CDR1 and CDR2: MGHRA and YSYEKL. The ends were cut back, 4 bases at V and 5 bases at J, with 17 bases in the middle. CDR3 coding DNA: TGCGCCAGCAGCCTCCCCTACAGGGTCGGAAATGAAAAACTGTTTTTT. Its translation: CASSLPYRVGNEKLFF.

This chain's CDR3 is CASSLERGQIGFF. For the CDR3, the DNA is TGTGCCAGCAGCTTAGAGAGGGGGCAGATAGGTTTCTTT. The chain combines TRBV7-8 with TRBJ1-1; 7 bases agree with TRBD1. The CDR3 has 13 amino acids. V dropped 1 base and J dropped 13; count of bases not matched to a gene: 9. Germline V CDR1 and CDR2: SGHVS, FQNEAQ.

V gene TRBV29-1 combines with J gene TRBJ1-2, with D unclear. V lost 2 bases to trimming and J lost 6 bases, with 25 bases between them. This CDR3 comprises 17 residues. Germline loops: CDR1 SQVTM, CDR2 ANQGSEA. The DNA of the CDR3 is TGCAGCGTTGAAAGAGGGCCCGGTGGAGGAAAGGTAGATGGCTACACCTTC. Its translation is CSVERGPGGGKVDGYTF. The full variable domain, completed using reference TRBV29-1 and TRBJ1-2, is SAVISQKPSRDICQRGTSLTIQCQVDSQVTMMFWYRQQPGQSLTLIATANQGSEATYESGFVIDKFPISRPNLTFSTLTVSNMSPEDSSIYLCSVERGPGGGKVDGYTFGSGTRLTVV.

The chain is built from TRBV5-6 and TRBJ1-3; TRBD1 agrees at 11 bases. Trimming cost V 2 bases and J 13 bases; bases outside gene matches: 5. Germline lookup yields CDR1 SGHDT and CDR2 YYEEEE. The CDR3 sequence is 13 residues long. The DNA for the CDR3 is TGTGCCAGCAGCTTCGGGACAGGGGGGCTGATATATTTT. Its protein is CASSFGTGGLIYF.

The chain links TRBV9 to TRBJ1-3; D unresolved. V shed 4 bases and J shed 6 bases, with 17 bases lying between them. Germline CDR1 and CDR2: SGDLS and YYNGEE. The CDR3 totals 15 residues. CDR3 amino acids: CASSRGYQAENTIYF. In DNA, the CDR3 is TGTGCCAGCAGCCGGGGTTACCAAGCTGAAAACACCATATATTTT. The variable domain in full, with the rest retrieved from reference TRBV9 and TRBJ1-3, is DSGVTQTPKHLITATGQRVTLRCSPRSGDLSVYWYQQSLDQGLQFLIQYYNGEERAKGNILERFSAQQFPDLHSELNLSSLELGDSALYFCASSRGYQAENTIYFGEGSWLTVV.